The 2 T cell receptor beta chains below come from one sample, sequenced in a study of regulatory and conventional T cells in RAG deficiency. Conventional CD4+ T cells were sorted from blood as CD25-low CD127-high cells. Assay used: immunoSEQ multiplex PCR; TCRdb lists only in-frame clones, some missing. This repertoire shows roughly 45,000 clones, approximately 90% found once; its top ten account for 0.51%. These data also featured in a second study, about regulatory T cells. From that study: The PCR used 52 TRBV and 13 TRBJ primers.

Sequencing used CD4+ effector T cells sorted from blood. These receptors originate from a human donor in good health.

This chain links TRBV27 with TRBJ2-1; 8 bases line up with TRBD2. J lost 9 bases, V lost 0 bases, and 7 bases had no gene match. Germline values: CDR1 MNHEY, CDR2 SMNVEV (reference sequence). The CDR3 is made up of 15 amino acids. CDR3 sequence (DNA): TGTGCCAGCAGTTTATCGAGTCTAGCGGGTGCTGAGCAGTTCTTC. Translation gives CASSLSSLAGAEQFF.

The J gene is TRBJ2-1, the V gene TRBV12-5, with 7 bases that match TRBD2. J gave up 10 bases and V 2 bases, and 11 bases lay outside the gene matches. Germline V gene data show CDR1 as LGHNT and CDR2 as FRNRAP. The CDR3 length is 15 residues. Here the CDR3 reads CASGLSGEGRREQFF. CDR3 in DNA: TGTGCTAGTGGTTTGTCCGGGGAGGGCCGGAGGGAGCAGTTCTTC.